The rows below give T cell receptor beta chains drawn from one sample of a study of T cell clusters in autoimmune cytopenias. TCRdb re-called the multiplex PCR reads and gives one entry per CDR3 protein, without DNA. Listed are roughly 5,000 distinct CDR3 sequences; roughly a fifth falls within the top ten. The sample was also reused in another study, on T cell repertoires in aging, cancer and after chemotherapy.

Sequencing was performed on peripheral blood. The receptors shown here come from a human donor in good health. Each CDR3 is given with its conserved first and last residue. The order of the fields is clone size, J gene, V gene, CDR3 protein. Not every row has a clone size; where given, it reads once, few, many or a size class.

. | TRBJ1-2 | TRBV24-1 | CATSGRGREGSYGYTF
. | TRBJ2-5 | TRBV11-2 | CASSLESASGQYF
medium-sized | TRBJ2-3 | TRBV14 | CASSATLRDTQYF
large | TRBJ2-1 | TRBV19 | CASSMTSGSYNEQFF
medium-sized | TRBJ2-1 | TRBV18 | CASSPRQGNYNEQFF
. | TRBJ1-1 | TRBV27 | CASSLDQGGNTEAFF
. | TRBJ1-1 | TRBV5-4 | CASSFGGNTEAFF
medium-sized | TRBJ1-1 | TRBV29-1 | CSAGTGAHTEAFF
medium-sized | TRBJ1-5 | TRBV5-5 | CASSLRVGNQPQHF
. | TRBJ1-2 | TRBV12-3/TRBV12-4 | CASSLPGGYGYTF
. | TRBJ2-1 | TRBV20-1 | CSARDWSGSPALNEQFF
medium-sized | TRBJ2-5 | TRBV6-1 | CASSEWDTQETQYF
. | TRBJ1-1 | TRBV18 | CASSPPELNTEAFF
medium-sized | TRBJ2-1 | TRBV19 | CASSPRFEGDEQFF
. | TRBJ1-2 | TRBV20-1 | CSASPFRYGYTF
medium-sized | TRBJ1-5 | TRBV6-5 | CASSRQGFNQPQHF
. | TRBJ1-1 | TRBV24-1 | CATSDLQGDAFF
medium-sized | TRBJ2-3 | TRBV7-6 | CASSHETTRTDTQYF
. | TRBJ2-1 | TRBV20-1 | CSAAVGLDYNEQFF
. | TRBJ2-3 | TRBV20-1 | CSAALHQTLRDTQYF
medium-sized | TRBJ1-1 | TRBV6-5 | CASSLTGGAEAFF
. | TRBJ1-2 | TRBV5-1 | CASSLEGHSYGYTF
. | TRBJ1-1 | TRBV20-1 | CSARFLNTEAFF
medium-sized | TRBJ2-5 | TRBV5-4 | CASSLDGGPRGQETQYF
medium-sized | TRBJ2-5 | TRBV15 | CATSRGSSAGGDTQYF
. | TRBJ2-7 | TRBV5-1 | CASSLDHRGGTYEQYF
. | TRBJ1-6 | TRBV28 | CASSLPGQGPNSPLHF
medium-sized | TRBJ1-3 | TRBV6-5 | CASSYRSSGNTIYF
. | TRBJ2-1 | TRBV24-1 | CATSAPRRGSGDEQFF
. | TRBJ2-7 | TRBV20-1 | CSARSLAGAGEQYF
medium-sized | TRBJ2-1 | TRBV12-3/TRBV12-4 | CASSLVAGVGNEQFF
. | TRBJ2-3 | TRBV5-1 | CASRTGTSGSTDTQYF
medium-sized | TRBJ1-5 | TRBV30 | CAWSPGQLFISPQHF
. | TRBJ2-4 | TRBV20-1 | CSADRGNIQYF
. | TRBJ2-5 | TRBV30 | CAWSGGAKETQYF
medium-sized | TRBJ1-5 | TRBV12-3/TRBV12-4 | CASSWGTYNQPQHF
. | TRBJ1-4 | TRBV28 | CASKEVLNEKLFF
medium-sized | TRBJ2-7 | TRBV5-4 | CASSLAGSPAYEQYF
medium-sized | TRBJ2-5 | TRBV27 | CASSLLGGGETQYF
. | TRBJ1-6 | TRBV5-1 | CASSLMNPGGSSYNSPLHF
medium-sized | TRBJ1-1 | TRBV19 | CASSIGTGLNTEAFF
medium-sized | TRBJ1-4 | TRBV6-5 | CASSYLGEKLFF
medium-sized | TRBJ1-4 | TRBV5-6 | CASSLVGGDNEKLFF
medium-sized | TRBJ2-7 | TRBV19 | CASTAGGLFGEQYF
. | TRBJ1-4 | TRBV5-4 | CASSLWATNEKLFF
. | TRBJ1-1 | TRBV6-4 | CASSYTPLGQGAWSTEAFF
medium-sized | TRBJ2-5 | TRBV5-6 | CASSFGQLQETQYF
. | TRBJ2-6 | TRBV7-9 | CASSPEDYPNYVLTF
. | TRBJ1-1 | TRBV12-3/TRBV12-4 | CASGLRDRSEAFF
. | TRBJ1-1 | TRBV28 | CASSSPTTGSTEAFF
medium-sized | TRBJ1-2 | TRBV6-4 | CASSDTPNYGYTF
large | TRBJ2-7 | TRBV29-1 | CSVETGDYEQYF
medium-sized | TRBJ2-5 | TRBV19 | CASSMGGETQYF
. | TRBJ2-2 | TRBV5-1 | CASSPGHSNTGELFF
medium-sized | TRBJ2-6 | TRBV10-3 | CAIQGTSGANVLTF
medium-sized | TRBJ1-1 | TRBV19 | CASSPDGVNTEAFF
. | TRBJ1-4 | TRBV28 | CASSLGGTGWDEKLFF
. | TRBJ2-3 | TRBV5-6 | CASSLLGRDSTDTQYF
medium-sized | TRBJ2-1 | TRBV5-4 | CASSLVWGRGGNEQFF